Below, one T cell receptor beta chain is given with its context. This clone's antigen is unknown. Base qualities are not provided; no much larger clone lies one nucleotide away. This sample stems from a study of PD-L1 blockade in urothelial cancer (dated by TCRdb to about 2017). Regarding the complete study: Every patient began therapy in about 2014 and was given atezolizumab 1,200 mg intravenously every 3 weeks. An ECOG performance status of 0 or 1 was recorded for the patients, and 0 to 3 prior chemotherapy regimens had been received by the patients. Blood samples were analyzed at two time points: 3 weeks after treatment start (second dose) and 6 weeks after treatment start. Durable clinical benefit was defined as progression-free survival longer than 6 months, and TCR features were also tested against progression-free and overall survival. TCR sequencing covered pretreatment tumor samples and matched, serially collected peripheral blood taken before and after atezolizumab treatment. Nine patients reached durable clinical benefit, while 15 to 20 patients did not. Blood samples gave a median of about 130,000 T cells and approximately 80,000 unique TCRs, with a median clonality of about 0.078. Pretreatment blood TCR-seq was available for twenty-nine patients, at least one posttreatment blood collection was obtained for around 25 patients, and tumor TCR-seq was available for around 25 patients. The study was an exploratory multi-omic analysis of somatic, immune and clinical correlates of response to PD-L1 blockade with atezolizumab in urothelial cancer. In the same patients who had TCR sequencing, pretreatment tumors also underwent whole exome sequencing and RNA sequencing. Twenty-five of 29 patients were males with bladder-origin urothelial cancer, and about 65% of the roughly 29 reported a prior smoking history. Points the paper makes about the study in general: Because the sample size was small (n ≈ 28) and many of the analyses were exploratory, the results are meant to be hypothesis-generating. Patients with durable benefit showed greater expansion of tumor-associated TCR clones in peripheral blood 3 weeks after starting treatment (n = 22, p = 0.022). A pretreatment peripheral blood TCR clonality below the median was linked to improved progression-free and overall survival.

The cohort included about 27 patients with locally advanced or metastatic urothelial carcinoma who were treated at Memorial Sloan Kettering on a trial protocol. Peripheral blood mononuclear cells were collected pretreatment and during treatment, with between 1 and 8 total time points per patient. The Qiagen DNeasy Blood extraction kit was used to purify genomic DNA from total PBMCs and tumor samples. PBMCs were collected pretreatment and during treatment, and were isolated and stored as previously described. Synthetic TCR analog templates were spiked into each PCR to estimate absolute template abundance from read counts. The immunoSEQ assay was used to amplify TCRbeta CDR3 regions from genomic DNA with bias-controlled V and J gene primers. Sequencing of rearranged TCRbeta segments was done at approximately 20X coverage. On the authors' methods: Clustering was used to correct sequencing errors, and CDR3s were annotated against IMGT so that V, D and J genes could be assigned. Downstream analyses used only productive TCRbeta rearrangements and left out out-of-frame or stop-codon sequences. Clonality was calculated as one minus the Shannon entropy normalized by the log of the number of unique productive sequences. Clones differing between time points or between blood and tumor were identified by Fisher's exact test with Benjamini-Hochberg correction at adjusted p below 0.01. In TCRdb, the immuneACCESS table is reduced to in-frame sequences with V and J assigned. These tables do not hold every clone; where another copy was compared, an unresolved V gene accounts for under half, and the others remain unexplained. The V and J calls and clone size are taken from that table; D and trimming were inferred from the DNA. The table for this sample lists around 30,000 clones; around 87% of them were counted only once. The ten largest make up roughly 3% of the sample.

CDR1 and CDR2 were assigned from the germline V gene as SGHRS and YFSETQ. At the junction V is shortened by 6 bases and J by 8 bases; bases outside the gene matches: 15. The CDR3 numbers 16 residues from cysteine through phenylalanine. Only the CDR3 region is kept as DNA, spanning 48 bases read in frame from base 1. The sample in question was PBMCs, obtained around atezolizumab (anti-PD-L1) treatment. The receptor was isolated from a man aged 45-60 years with urothelial cancer. This chain joins TRBV5-1 to TRBJ1-4, with TRBD1 matching 8 junction bases. In nucleotides, the sequence is TGCGCCAGCAAAATCATACTGCAGGGGGCAGGAGAAAAACTGTTTTTT. The encoded protein is CASKIILQGAGEKLFF.